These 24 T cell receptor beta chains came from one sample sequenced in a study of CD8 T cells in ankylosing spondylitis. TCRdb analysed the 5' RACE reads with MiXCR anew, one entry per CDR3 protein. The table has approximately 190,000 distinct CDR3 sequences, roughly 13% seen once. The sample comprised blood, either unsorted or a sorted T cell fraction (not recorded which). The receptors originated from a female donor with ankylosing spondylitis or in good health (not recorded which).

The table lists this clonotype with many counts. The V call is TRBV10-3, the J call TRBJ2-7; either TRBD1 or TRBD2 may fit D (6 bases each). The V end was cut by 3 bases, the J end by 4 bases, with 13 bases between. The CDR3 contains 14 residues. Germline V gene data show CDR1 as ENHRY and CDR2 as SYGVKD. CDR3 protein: CAISDGGSGYEQYF. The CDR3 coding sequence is TGTGCCATCAGTGACGGGGGCAGCGGGTACGAGCAGTACTTC.

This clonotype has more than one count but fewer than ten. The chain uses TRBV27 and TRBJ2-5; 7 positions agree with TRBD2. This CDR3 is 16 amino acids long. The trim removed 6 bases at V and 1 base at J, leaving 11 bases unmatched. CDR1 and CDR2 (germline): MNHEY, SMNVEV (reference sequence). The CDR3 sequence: CASRLSARESQETQYF. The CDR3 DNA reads TGTGCCAGCAGACTCTCGGCGCGGGAGAGCCAAGAGACCCAGTACTTC.

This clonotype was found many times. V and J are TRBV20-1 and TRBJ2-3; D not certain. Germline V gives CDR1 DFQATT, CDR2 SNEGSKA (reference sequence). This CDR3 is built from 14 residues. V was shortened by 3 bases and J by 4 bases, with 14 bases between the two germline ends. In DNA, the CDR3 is TGCAGTGCTAGGGACGGCGAACCCCCAGATACGCAGTATTTT. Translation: CSARDGEPPDTQYF.

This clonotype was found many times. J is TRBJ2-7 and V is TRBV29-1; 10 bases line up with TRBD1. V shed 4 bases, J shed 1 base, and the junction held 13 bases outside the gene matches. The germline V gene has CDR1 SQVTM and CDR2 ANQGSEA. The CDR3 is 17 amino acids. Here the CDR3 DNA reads TGCAGCGTTGTAAAATTGAAGGGGACAGGGGATTCCTACGAGCAGTACTTC. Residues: CSVVKLKGTGDSYEQYF.

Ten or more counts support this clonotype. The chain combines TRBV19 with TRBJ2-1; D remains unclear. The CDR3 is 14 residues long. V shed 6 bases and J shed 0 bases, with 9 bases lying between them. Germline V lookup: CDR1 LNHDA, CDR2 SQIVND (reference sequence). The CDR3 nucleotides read TGTGCCAGTAGGGGCGATCGCTCCTACAATGAGCAGTTCTTC. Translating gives CASRGDRSYNEQFF.

CDR3 region: CASSHPVSSYEQYF. In DNA, the CDR3 is TGTGCCAGCAGCCACCCAGTTAGCTCCTACGAGCAGTACTTC. The chain is built from TRBV3-1 and TRBJ2-7; D is undetermined. V lost 3 bases and J 0 bases, leaving 9 bases between the germline ends. Germline CDR1 is LGHDT and CDR2 is YNNKEL (reference sequence). The CDR3 totals 14 residues.

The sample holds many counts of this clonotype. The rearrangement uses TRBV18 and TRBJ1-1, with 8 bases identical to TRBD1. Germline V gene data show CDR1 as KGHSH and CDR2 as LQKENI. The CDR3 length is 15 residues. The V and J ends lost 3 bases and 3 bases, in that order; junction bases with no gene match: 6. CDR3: CASSPEAGGDTEAFF. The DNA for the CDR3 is TGTGCCAGCTCACCGGAGGCAGGGGGCGACACTGAAGCTTTCTTT.

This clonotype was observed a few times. The CDR3 reads CASSLQGDSYEQYF. The CDR3 region has the DNA TGCGCCAGCAGCTTACAGGGGGACTCCTACGAGCAGTACTTC. This rearrangement joins TRBV5-1 to TRBJ2-7; 8 bases match TRBD1. In germline, CDR1 is SGHRS, CDR2 YFSETQ. The CDR3 runs to 14 residues. The V segment lost 2 bases and the J segment 0 bases; nucleotides outside the gene matches: 1. The full variable domain, with the rest looked up from reference TRBV5-1 and TRBJ2-7, is KAGVTQTPRYLIKTRGQQVTLSCSPISGHRSVSWYQQTPGQGLQFLFEYFSETQRNKGNFPGRFSGRQFSNSRSEMNVSTLELGDSALYLCASSLQGDSYEQYFGPGTRLTVT.

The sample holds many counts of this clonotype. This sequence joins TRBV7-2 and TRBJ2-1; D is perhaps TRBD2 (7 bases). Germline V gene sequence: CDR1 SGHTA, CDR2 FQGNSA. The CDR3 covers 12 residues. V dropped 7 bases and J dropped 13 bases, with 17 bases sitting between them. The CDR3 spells CASNLGGGSQFF. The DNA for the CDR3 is TGTGCCAGCAACCTCGGGGGCGGGAGTCAGTTCTTC. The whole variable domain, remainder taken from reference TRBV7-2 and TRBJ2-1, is GAGVSQSPSNKVTEKGKDVELRCDPISGHTALYWYRQSLGQGLEFLIYFQGNSAPDKSGLPSDRFSAERTGGSVSTLTIQRTQQEDSAVYLCASNLGGGSQFFGPGTRLTVL.

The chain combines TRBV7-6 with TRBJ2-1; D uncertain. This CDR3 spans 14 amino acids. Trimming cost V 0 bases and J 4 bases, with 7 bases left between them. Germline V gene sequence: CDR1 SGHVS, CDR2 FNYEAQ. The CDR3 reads CASSLAFKYNEQFF. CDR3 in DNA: TGTGCCAGCAGCTTAGCATTCAAATACAATGAGCAGTTCTTC.

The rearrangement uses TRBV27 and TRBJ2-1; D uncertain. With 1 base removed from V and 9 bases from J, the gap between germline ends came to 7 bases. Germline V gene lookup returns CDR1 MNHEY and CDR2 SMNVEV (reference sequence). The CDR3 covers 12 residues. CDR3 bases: TGTGCCAGCAGTTTATTGCGGACTGAGCAGTTCTTC. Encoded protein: CASSLLRTEQFF.

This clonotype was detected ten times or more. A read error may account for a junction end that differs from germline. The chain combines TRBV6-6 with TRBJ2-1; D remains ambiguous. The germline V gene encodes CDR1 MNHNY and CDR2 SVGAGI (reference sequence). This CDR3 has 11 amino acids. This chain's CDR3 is CASSHNNEQFF. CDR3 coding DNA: TGCGCCAGCAGCCACAACAATGAGCAGTTCTTC.

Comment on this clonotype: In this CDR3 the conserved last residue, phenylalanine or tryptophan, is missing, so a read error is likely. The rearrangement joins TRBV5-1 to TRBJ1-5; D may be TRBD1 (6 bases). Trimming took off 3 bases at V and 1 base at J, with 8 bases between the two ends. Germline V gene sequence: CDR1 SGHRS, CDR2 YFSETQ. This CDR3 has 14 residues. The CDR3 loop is CASSSGQSNQPQHL. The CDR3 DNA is TGCGCCAGCAGCTCCGGACAGAGCAATCAGCCCCAGCATCTT.

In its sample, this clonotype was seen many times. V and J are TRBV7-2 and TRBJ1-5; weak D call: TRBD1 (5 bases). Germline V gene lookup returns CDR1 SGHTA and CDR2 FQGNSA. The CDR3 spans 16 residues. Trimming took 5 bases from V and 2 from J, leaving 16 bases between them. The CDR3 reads CASSPRSGQRNQPQHF. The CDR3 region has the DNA TGTGCCAGCAGCCCCCGCTCAGGGCAACGCAATCAGCCCCAGCATTTT.

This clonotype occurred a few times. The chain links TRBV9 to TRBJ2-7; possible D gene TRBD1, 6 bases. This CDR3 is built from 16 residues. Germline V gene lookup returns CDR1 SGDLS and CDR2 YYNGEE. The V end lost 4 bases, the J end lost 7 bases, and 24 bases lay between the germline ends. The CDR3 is CASSYRGDILPREQYF. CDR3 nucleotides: TGTGCCAGCAGCTACAGAGGGGACATACTTCCTAGAGAGCAGTACTTC.

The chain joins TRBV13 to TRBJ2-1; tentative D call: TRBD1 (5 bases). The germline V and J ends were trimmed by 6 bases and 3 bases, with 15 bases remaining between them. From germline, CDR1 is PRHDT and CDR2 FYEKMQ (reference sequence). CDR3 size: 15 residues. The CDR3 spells CASSVRGPYYNEQFF. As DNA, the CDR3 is TGTGCCAGCAGTGTTAGGGGCCCCTACTACAATGAGCAGTTCTTC.

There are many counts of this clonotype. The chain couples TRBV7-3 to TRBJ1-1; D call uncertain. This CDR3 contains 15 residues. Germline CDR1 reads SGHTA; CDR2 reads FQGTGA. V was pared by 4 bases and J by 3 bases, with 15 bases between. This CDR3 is CASSSRLGFDTEAFF. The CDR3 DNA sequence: TGTGCCAGCAGCTCCAGACTAGGTTTCGACACTGAAGCTTTCTTT.

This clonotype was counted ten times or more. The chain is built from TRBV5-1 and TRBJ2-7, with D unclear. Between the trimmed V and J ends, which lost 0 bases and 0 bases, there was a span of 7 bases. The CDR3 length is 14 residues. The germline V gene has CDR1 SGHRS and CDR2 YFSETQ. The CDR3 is CASSLGQNSYEQYF. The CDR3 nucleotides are TGCGCCAGCAGCTTGGGGCAGAACTCCTACGAGCAGTACTTC. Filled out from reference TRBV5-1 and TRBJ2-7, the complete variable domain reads KAGVTQTPRYLIKTRGQQVTLSCSPISGHRSVSWYQQTPGQGLQFLFEYFSETQRNKGNFPGRFSGRQFSNSRSEMNVSTLELGDSALYLCASSLGQNSYEQYFGPGTRLTVT.

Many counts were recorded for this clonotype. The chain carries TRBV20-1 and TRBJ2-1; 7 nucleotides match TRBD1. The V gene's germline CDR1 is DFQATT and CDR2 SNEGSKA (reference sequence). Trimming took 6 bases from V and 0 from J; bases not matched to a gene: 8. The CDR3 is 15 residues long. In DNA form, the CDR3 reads TGCAGTGCAACAGGGGCCCCTCGCTCCTACAATGAGCAGTTCTTC. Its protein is CSATGAPRSYNEQFF.

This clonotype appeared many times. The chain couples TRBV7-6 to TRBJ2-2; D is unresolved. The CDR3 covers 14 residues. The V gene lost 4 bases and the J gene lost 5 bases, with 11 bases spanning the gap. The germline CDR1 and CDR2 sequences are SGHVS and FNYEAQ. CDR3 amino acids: CASSSEGVTGELFF. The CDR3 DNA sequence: TGTGCCAGCAGCTCCGAAGGTGTTACCGGGGAGCTGTTTTTT. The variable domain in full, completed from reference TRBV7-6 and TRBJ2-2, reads GAGVSQSPRYKVTKRGQDVALRCDPISGHVSLYWYRQALGQGPEFLTYFNYEAQQDKSGLPNDRFSAERPEGSISTLTIQRTEQRDSAMYRCASSSEGVTGELFFGEGSRLTVL.

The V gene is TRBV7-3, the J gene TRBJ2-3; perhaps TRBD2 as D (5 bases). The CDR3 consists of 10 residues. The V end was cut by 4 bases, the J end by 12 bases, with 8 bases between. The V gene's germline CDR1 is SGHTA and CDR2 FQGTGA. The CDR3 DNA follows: TGTGCCAGCAGCTCGGAGGCACAGTATTTT. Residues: CASSSEAQYF.

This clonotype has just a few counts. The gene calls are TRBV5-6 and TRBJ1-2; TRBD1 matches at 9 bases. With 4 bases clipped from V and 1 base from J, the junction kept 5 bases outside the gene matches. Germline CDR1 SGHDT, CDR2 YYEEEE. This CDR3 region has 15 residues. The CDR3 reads CASSPATGGNYGYTF. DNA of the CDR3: TGTGCCAGCAGCCCGGCGACAGGGGGTAACTATGGCTACACCTTC.

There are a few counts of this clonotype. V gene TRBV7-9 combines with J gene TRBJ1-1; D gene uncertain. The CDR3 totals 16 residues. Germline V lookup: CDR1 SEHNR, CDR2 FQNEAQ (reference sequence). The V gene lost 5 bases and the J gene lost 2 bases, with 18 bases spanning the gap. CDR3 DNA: TGTGCCAGCAGCCCCCCCTTTGGAGGCGGAAACACTGAAGCTTTCTTT. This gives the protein CASSPPFGGGNTEAFF.

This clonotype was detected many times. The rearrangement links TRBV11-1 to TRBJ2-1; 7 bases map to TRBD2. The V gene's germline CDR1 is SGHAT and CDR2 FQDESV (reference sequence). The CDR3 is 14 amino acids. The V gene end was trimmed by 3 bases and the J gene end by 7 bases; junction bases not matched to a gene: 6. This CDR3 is CASSFVRERNEQFF. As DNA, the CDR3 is TGTGCCAGCAGCTTTGTGCGGGAGCGGAATGAGCAGTTCTTC.